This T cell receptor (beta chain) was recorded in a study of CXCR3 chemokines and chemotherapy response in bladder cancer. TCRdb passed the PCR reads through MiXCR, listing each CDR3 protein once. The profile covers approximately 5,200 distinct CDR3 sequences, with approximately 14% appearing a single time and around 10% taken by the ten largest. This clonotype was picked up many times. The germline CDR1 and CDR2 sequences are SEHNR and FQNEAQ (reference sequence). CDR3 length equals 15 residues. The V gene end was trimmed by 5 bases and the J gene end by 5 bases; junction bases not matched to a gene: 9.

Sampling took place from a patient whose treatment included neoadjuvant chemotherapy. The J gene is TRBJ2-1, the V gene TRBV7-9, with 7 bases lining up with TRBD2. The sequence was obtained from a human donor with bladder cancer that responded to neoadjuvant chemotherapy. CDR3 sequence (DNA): TGTGCCAGCAGCCCCGGACTAGGGGCGCACAATGAGCAGTTCTTC. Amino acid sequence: CASSPGLGAHNEQFF.